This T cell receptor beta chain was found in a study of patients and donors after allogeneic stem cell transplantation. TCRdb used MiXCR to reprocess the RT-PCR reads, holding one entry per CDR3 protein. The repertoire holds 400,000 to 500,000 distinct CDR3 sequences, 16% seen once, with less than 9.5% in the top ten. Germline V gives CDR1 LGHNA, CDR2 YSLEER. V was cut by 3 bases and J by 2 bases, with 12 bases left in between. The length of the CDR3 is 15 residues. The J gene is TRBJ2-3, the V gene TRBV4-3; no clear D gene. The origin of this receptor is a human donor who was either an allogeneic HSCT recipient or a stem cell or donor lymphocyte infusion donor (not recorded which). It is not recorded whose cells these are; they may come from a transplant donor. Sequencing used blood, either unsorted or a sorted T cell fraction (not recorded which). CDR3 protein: CASSQTGFTTDTQYF. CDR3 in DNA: TGCGCCAGCAGCCAGACCGGGTTCACCACAGATACGCAGTATTTT.